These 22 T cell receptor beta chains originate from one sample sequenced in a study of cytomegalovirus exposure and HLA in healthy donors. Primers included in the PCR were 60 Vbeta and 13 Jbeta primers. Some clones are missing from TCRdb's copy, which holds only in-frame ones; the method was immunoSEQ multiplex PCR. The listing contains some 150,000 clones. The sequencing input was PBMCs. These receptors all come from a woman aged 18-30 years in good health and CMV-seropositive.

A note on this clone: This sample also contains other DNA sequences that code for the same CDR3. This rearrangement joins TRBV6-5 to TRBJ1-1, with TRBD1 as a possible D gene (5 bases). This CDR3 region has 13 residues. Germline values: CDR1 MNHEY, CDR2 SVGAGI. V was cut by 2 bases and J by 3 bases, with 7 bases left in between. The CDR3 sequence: CASSYGGDTEAFF. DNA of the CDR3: TGTGCCAGCAGTTACGGGGGGGACACTGAAGCTTTCTTT.

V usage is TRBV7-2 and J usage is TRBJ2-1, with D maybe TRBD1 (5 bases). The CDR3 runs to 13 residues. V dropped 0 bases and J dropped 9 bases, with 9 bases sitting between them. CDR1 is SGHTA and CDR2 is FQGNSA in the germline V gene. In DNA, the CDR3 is TGTGCCAGCAGCTTAGCAAGGCAGGGTGAGCAGTTCTTC. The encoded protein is CASSLARQGEQFF. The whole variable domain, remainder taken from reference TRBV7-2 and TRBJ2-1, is GAGVSQSPSNKVTEKGKDVELRCDPISGHTALYWYRQSLGQGLEFLIYFQGNSAPDKSGLPSDRFSAERTGGSVSTLTIQRTQQEDSAVYLCASSLARQGEQFFGPGTRLTVL.

CDR3 sequence reads: CASSYSNSGGPQHF. The CDR3 bases are TGTGCCAGCAGTTACTCGAATTCGGGAGGGCCCCAGCATTTT. This chain joins TRBV6-6 and TRBJ1-5; unclear D gene. Trimming stripped 0 bases from V and 9 bases from J, with 12 bases between. The CDR3 covers 14 residues. From germline, CDR1 is MNHNY and CDR2 SVGAGI (reference sequence).

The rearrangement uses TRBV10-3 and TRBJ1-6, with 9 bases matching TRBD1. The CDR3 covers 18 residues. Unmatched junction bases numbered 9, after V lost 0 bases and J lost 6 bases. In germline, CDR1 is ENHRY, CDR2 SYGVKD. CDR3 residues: CAISESPGTGIFNSPLHF. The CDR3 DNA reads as TGTGCCATCAGTGAGTCGCCAGGGACAGGGATCTTTAATTCACCCCTCCACTTT.

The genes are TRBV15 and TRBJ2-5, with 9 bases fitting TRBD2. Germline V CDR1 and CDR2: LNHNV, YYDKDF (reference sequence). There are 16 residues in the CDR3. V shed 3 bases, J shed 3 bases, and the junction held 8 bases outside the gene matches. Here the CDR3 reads CATSRALAGGKETQYF. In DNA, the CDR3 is TGTGCCACCAGCAGGGCTCTGGCGGGAGGGAAAGAGACCCAGTACTTC. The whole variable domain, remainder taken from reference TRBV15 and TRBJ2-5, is DAMVIQNPRYQVTQFGKPVTLSCSQTLNHNVMYWYQQKSSQAPKLLFHYYDKDFNNEADTPDNFQSRRPNTSFCFLDIRSPGLGDTAMYLCATSRALAGGKETQYFGPGTRLLVL.

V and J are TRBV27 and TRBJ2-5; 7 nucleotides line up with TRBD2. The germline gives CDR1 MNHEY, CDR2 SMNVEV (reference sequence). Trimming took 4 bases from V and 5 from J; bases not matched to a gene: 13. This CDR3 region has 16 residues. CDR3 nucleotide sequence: TGTGCCAGCAGTTACTCGGCGGGAGAGTCTCAGGAGACCCAGTACTTC. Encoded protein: CASSYSAGESQETQYF.

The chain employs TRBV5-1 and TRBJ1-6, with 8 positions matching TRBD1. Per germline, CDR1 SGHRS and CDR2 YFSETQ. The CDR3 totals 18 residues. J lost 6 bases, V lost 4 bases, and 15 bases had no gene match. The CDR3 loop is CASSVGQATGLSNSPLHF. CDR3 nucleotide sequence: TGCGCCAGCAGCGTGGGACAGGCGACGGGGCTATCTAATTCACCCCTCCACTTT.

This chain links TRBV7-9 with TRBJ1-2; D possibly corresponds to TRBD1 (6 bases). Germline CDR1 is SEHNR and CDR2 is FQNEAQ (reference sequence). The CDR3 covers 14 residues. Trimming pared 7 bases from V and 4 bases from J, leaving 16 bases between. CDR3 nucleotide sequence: TGTGCCAGCACCCAAGCAGGGGTGGTCTATGGCTACACCTTC. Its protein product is CASTQAGVVYGYTF.

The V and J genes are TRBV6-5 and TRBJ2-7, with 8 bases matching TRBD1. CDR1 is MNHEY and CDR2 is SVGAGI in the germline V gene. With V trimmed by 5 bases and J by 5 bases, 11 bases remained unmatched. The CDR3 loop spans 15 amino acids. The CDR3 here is CASSPHRTGINEQYF. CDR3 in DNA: TGTGCCAGCAGTCCCCATAGGACAGGGATCAACGAGCAGTACTTC.

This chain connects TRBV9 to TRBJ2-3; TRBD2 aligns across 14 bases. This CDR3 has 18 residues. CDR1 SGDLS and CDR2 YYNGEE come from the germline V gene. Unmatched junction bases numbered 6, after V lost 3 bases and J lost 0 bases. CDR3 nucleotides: TGTGCCAGCAGCGGCGGAGGACTAGCGGGGGGCAGCACAGATACGCAGTATTTT. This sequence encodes CASSGGGLAGGSTDTQYF.

CDR3 sequence reads: CAIGPGLGESNQPQHF. CDR3 bases: TGTGCCATCGGCCCGGGACTTGGGGAGAGCAATCAGCCCCAGCATTTT. V gene TRBV10-3 combines with J gene TRBJ1-5, with TRBD1 as a possible D gene (5 bases). CDR3 length: 16 residues. Per the germline V gene, CDR1 is ENHRY and CDR2 is SYGVKD. V shed 8 bases and J shed 1 base, with 18 bases lying between them.

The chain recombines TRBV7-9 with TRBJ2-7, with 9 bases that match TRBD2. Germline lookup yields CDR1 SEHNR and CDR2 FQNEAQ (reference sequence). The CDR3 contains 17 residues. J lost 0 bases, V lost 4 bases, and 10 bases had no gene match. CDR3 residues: CASSSLAGAKSSYEQYF. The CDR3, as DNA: TGTGCCAGCAGCTCCTTAGCGGGGGCCAAGAGCTCCTACGAGCAGTACTTC.

The DNA of the CDR3 is TGTGCCAGCAGTGAACCGGGACAGGGGGTGACTAACTATGGCTACACCTTC. This translates into CASSEPGQGVTNYGYTF. The genes are TRBV2 and TRBJ1-2, with 11 nucleotides matching TRBD1. CDR3 size: 17 residues. Losses at the gene ends were 2 bases for V and 0 bases for J; bases not matched to a gene: 5. Per the germline V gene, CDR1 is SNHLY and CDR2 is FYNNEI.

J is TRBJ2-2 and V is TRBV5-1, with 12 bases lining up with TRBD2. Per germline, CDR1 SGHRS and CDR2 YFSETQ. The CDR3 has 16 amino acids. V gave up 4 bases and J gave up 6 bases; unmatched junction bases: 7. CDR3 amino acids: CASSPLAGGSAGELFF. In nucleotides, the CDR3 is TGCGCCAGCAGCCCCCTAGCGGGAGGGTCGGCCGGGGAGCTGTTTTTT.

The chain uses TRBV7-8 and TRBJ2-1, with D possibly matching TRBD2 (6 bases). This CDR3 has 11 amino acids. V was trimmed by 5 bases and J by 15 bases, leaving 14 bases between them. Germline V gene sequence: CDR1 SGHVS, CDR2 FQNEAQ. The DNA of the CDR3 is TGTGCCAGCAGCGTGGGACTCCGGGCGTTCTTC. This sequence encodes CASSVGLRAFF.

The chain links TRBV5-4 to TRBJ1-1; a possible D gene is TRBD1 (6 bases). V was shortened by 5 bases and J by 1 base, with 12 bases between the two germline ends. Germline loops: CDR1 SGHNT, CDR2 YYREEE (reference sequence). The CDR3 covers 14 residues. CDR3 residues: CASSSNRENTEAFF. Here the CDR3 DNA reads TGTGCCAGCAGTTCGAACAGGGAGAACACTGAAGCTTTCTTT.

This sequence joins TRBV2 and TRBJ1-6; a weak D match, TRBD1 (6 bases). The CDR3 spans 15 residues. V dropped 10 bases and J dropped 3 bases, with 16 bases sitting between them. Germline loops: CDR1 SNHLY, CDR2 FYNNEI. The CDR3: CATPVGQNYNSPLHF. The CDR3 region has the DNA TGTGCCACCCCCGTGGGACAAAACTATAATTCACCCCTCCACTTT.

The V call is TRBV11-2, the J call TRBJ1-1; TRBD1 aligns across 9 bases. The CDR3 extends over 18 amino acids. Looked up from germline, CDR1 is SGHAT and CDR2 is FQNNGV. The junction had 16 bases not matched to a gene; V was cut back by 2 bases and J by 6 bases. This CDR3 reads CASSLLPTGTGLSAEAFF. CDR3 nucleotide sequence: TGTGCCAGCAGCTTACTACCGACCGGGACAGGGCTTTCTGCTGAAGCTTTCTTT.

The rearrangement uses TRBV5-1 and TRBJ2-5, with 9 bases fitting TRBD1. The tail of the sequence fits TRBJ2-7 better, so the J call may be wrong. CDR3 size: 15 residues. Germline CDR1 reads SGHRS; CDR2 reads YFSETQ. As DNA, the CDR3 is TGCGCCAGCAGCTTGGGGAGACAGGGGGCCTACGAGCAGTACTTC. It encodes CASSLGRQGAYEQYF.

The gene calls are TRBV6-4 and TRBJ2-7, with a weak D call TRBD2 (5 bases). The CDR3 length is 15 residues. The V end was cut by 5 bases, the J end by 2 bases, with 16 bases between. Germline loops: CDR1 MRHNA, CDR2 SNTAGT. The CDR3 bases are TGTGCCAGCAGTCCCTTAGCGCCGATTACCTACGAGCAGTACTTC. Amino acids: CASSPLAPITYEQYF.

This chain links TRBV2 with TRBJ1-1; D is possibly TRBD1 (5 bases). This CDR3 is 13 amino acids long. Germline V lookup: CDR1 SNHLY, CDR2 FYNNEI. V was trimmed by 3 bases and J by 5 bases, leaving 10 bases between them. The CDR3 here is CASSERGGTEAFF. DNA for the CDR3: TGTGCCAGCAGTGAGAGGGGAGGAACTGAAGCTTTCTTT.

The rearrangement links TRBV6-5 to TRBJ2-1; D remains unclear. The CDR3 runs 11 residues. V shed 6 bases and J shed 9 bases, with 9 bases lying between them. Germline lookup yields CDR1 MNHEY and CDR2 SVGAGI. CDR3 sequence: CASSSRFEQFF. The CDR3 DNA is TGTGCCAGCAGCTCTAGATTTGAGCAGTTCTTC.